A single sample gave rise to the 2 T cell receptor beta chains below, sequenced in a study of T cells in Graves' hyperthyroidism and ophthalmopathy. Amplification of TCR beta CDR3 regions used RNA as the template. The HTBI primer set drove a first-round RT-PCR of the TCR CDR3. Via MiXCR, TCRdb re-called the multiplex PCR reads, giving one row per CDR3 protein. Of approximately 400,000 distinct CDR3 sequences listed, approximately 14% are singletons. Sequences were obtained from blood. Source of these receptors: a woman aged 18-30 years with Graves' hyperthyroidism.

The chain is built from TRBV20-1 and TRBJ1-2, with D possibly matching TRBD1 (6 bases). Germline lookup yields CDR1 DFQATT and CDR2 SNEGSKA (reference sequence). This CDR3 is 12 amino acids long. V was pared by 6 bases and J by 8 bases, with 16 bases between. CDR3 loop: CSALRGAEGYTF. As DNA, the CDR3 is TGCAGTGCCCTTAGGGGGGCGGAGGGCTACACCTTC.

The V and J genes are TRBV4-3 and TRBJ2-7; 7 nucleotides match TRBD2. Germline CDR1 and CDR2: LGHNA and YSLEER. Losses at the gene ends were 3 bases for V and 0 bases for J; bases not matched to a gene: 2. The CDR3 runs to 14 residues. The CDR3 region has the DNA TGCGCCAGCAGCCATTCGGGGGGCTCCTACGAGCAGTACTTC. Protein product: CASSHSGGSYEQYF.